A single sample gave rise to the 25 T cell receptor beta chains below, sequenced in a study of T-cell reconstitution after alpha-beta-depleted transplantation in children. A library of TCRbeta sequences, prepared with unique molecular identifiers, was generated. TCRdb processed the PCR reads anew with MiXCR; each CDR3 protein has one entry. The table includes approximately 510,000 distinct CDR3 sequences, around 17% detected once. The sequencing here drew on PBMCs from the stem cell graft donor, taken from the stem cell graft. These receptors all come from a human donor who donated a stem cell graft to a child with acute lymphoblastic leukemia.

In its sample, this clonotype was seen a few times. The chain has TRBV7-9 and TRBJ2-2, with 10 bases identical to TRBD2. Germline CDR1 reads SEHNR; CDR2 reads FQNEAQ (reference sequence). Trimming took 4 bases from V and 7 from J; bases not matched to a gene: 9. The CDR3 has 16 amino acids. In DNA form, the CDR3 reads TGTGCCAGCAGCTATTCTAGCGGGAGCGGTCACGGGGAGCTGTTTTTT. This gives the protein CASSYSSGSGHGELFF.

The chain employs TRBV5-6 and TRBJ1-1; 9 bases line up with TRBD1. V was clipped by 4 bases and J by 6 bases; unmatched bases: 10. This CDR3 is built from 15 residues. Germline V gene lookup returns CDR1 SGHDT and CDR2 YYEEEE. CDR3 coding DNA: TGTGCCAGCAGCCCGGACAGGGGAGGGGGACCTGAAGCTTTCTTT. The encoded protein is CASSPDRGGGPEAFF. The full variable domain, with the rest looked up from reference TRBV5-6 and TRBJ1-1, is DAGVTQSPTHLIKTRGQQVTLRCSPKSGHDTVSWYQQALGQGPQFIFQYYEEEERQRGNFPDRFSGHQFPNYSSELNVNALLLGDSALYLCASSPDRGGGPEAFFGQGTRLTVV.

V and J are TRBV3-1 and TRBJ2-5; no clear D gene. Germline-derived CDR1 and CDR2 are LGHDT and YNNKEL (reference sequence). V shed 0 bases and J shed 3 bases, with 14 bases lying between them. The CDR3 consists of 16 residues. The CDR3 loop is CASSQDWATVEETQYF. CDR3 DNA sequence: TGTGCCAGCAGCCAAGATTGGGCGACGGTAGAAGAGACCCAGTACTTC.

Many counts were recorded for this clonotype. The V call is TRBV28, the J call TRBJ2-1; 9 bases line up with TRBD1. The CDR3 length is 16 residues. V was clipped by 5 bases and J by 4 bases; unmatched bases: 9. The germline CDR1 and CDR2 sequences are MDHEN and SYDVKM. As DNA, the CDR3 is TGTGCCAGCAGTAGCGGGGCGACAGGGGGGTACAATGAGCAGTTCTTC. Protein: CASSSGATGGYNEQFF.

The gene calls are TRBV11-3 and TRBJ2-1; D may match TRBD1 or TRBD2 (5 bases each). This CDR3 is built from 13 residues. CDR1 and CDR2 from the germline V gene are SGHNT and YENEEA. V was cut by 5 bases and J by 10 bases, with 15 bases left in between. CDR3 sequence (DNA): TGTGCCAGCAGCCGCCGGGACGCAGTCGAGCAGTTCTTC. It encodes CASSRRDAVEQFF.

The rearrangement uses TRBV7-9 and TRBJ2-5; D is perhaps TRBD1 (6 bases). CDR3 length: 11 residues. Germline-derived CDR1 and CDR2 are SEHNR and FQNEAQ (reference sequence). The germline V and J ends were trimmed by 9 bases and 6 bases, with 11 bases remaining between them. The CDR3 loop is CARGGPKTQYF. CDR3 sequence (DNA): TGTGCCAGAGGGGGTCCGAAGACCCAGTACTTC.

The gene calls are TRBV12-3 or TRBV12-4 and TRBJ2-7; TRBD2 matches 12 bases. V was pared by 6 bases and J by 7 bases, with 16 bases of the junction left unmatched. The CDR3 length is 17 residues. The CDR3 here is CASSPTPSSGRAWEQYF. The CDR3 region has the DNA TGTGCCAGCAGCCCTACTCCCTCTAGCGGGAGGGCCTGGGAGCAGTACTTC.

The chain employs TRBV18 and TRBJ2-2; 9 positions match TRBD2. CDR3 length equals 16 residues. V was clipped by 2 bases and J by 4 bases; unmatched bases: 5. Germline V gives CDR1 KGHSH, CDR2 LQKENI. In DNA, the CDR3 is TGTGCCAGCTCACCAGAAGCGGGAGGATCCACCGGGGAGCTGTTTTTT. The encoded protein is CASSPEAGGSTGELFF.

This clonotype occurred once. The V gene is TRBV4-1, the J gene TRBJ1-1, with D tentatively TRBD1 (5 bases). This CDR3 has 13 residues. V dropped 4 bases and J dropped 9 bases, with 15 bases sitting between them. Germline CDR1 is MGHRA and CDR2 is YSYEKL. CDR3 protein: CASSPPGREKAFF. The CDR3 nucleotides read TGCGCCAGCAGCCCCCCAGGGAGGGAGAAAGCTTTCTTT.

The CDR3 region has the DNA TGTGCCAGCAGCTTGACCCTGACTAGCTACTACAATGAGCAGTTCTTC. Translating gives CASSLTLTSYYNEQFF. The chain links TRBV7-2 to TRBJ2-1; TRBD2 agrees at 7 bases. CDR1 and CDR2 (germline): SGHTA, FQGNSA. With 3 bases clipped from V and 3 bases from J, the junction kept 8 bases outside the gene matches. This CDR3 region has 16 residues.

The chain uses TRBV14 and TRBJ2-5; the D is unclear. The CDR3 is 15 residues long. V was clipped by 4 bases and J by 2 bases, with 14 bases between them. Germline loops: CDR1 SGHDN, CDR2 FVKESK. The CDR3 protein is CASSPYMRFQETQYF. The CDR3 coding sequence is TGTGCCAGCAGCCCCTATATGCGGTTTCAAGAGACCCAGTACTTC.

This sequence joins TRBV27 and TRBJ1-1; TRBD1 aligns across 8 bases. Germline CDR1 reads MNHEY; CDR2 reads SMNVEV (reference sequence). The junction had 2 bases not matched to a gene; V was cut back by 1 base and J by 4 bases. This CDR3 region has 14 residues. The CDR3 protein is CASSLWTGTTEAFF. The CDR3 region has the DNA TGTGCCAGCAGTTTATGGACAGGGACCACTGAAGCTTTCTTT.

This clonotype was seen a few times. V is TRBV2 and J is TRBJ2-7; 7 positions match TRBD1. The J segment lost 5 bases and the V segment lost 10 bases, leaving 14 bases of the junction unmatched. The length of the CDR3 is 14 residues. Germline V gene lookup returns CDR1 SNHLY and CDR2 FYNNEI. The CDR3 here is CANREVTGMNEQYF. The CDR3 DNA follows: TGTGCCAACCGAGAGGTGACAGGGATGAACGAGCAGTACTTC.

This clonotype was seen a few times. This chain uses TRBV5-1 with TRBJ2-3; D is perhaps TRBD1 (5 bases). The CDR3 runs 15 residues. Germline lookup yields CDR1 SGHRS and CDR2 YFSETQ. V was trimmed by 6 bases and J by 0 bases, leaving 14 bases between them. This chain's CDR3 is CASKRQPSSTDTQYF. The CDR3 DNA reads as TGCGCCAGCAAGAGACAGCCTTCTAGCACAGATACGCAGTATTTT.

This clonotype was found a few times. The chain has TRBV5-1 and TRBJ2-2; no clear D gene. The CDR3 contains 15 residues. The germline V and J ends were trimmed by 4 bases and 1 base, with 11 bases remaining between them. CDR1 SGHRS and CDR2 YFSETQ come from the germline V gene. This CDR3 reads CASSGRPRNTGELFF. The CDR3, as DNA: TGCGCCAGCAGCGGACGGCCCCGGAACACCGGGGAGCTGTTTTTT.

In this sample, this clonotype turned up a few times. The chain recombines TRBV25-1 with TRBJ2-5; 7 positions agree with TRBD2. The CDR3 is made up of 13 amino acids. Germline V gene data show CDR1 as MGHDK and CDR2 as SYGVNS. V shed 4 bases and J 1 base; nucleotides not matched to a gene: 0. The CDR3 DNA follows: TGTGCCAGCAGTGGACTAGCCCAAGAGACCCAGTACTTC. It yields the protein CASSGLAQETQYF.

This clonotype was detected only a few times. In nucleotides, the CDR3 is TGTGCCAGCAGTTTCGGCGGACTAGCGGTCTACAATGAGCAGTTCTTC. It is translated as CASSFGGLAVYNEQFF. The gene calls are TRBV12-3 or TRBV12-4 and TRBJ2-1; TRBD2 agrees at 10 bases. The CDR3 spans 16 residues. V shed 3 bases, J shed 3 bases, and the junction held 5 bases outside the gene matches.

This clonotype has only a few counts. The genes are TRBV5-1 and TRBJ2-1; TRBD1 aligns across 7 bases. J was trimmed by 4 bases and V by 2 bases; bases with no gene match: 6. Germline assignment: CDR1 SGHRS and CDR2 YFSETQ. The CDR3 totals 15 residues. The CDR3 reads CASSFTGTDYNEQFF. The DNA for the CDR3 is TGCGCCAGCAGCTTCACCGGGACAGATTACAATGAGCAGTTCTTC.

In its sample, this clonotype was seen a few times. The V call is TRBV2, the J call TRBJ1-2, with D perhaps TRBD1 (5 bases). This CDR3 spans 13 amino acids. Germline V gives CDR1 SNHLY, CDR2 FYNNEI. V lost 5 bases and J 8 bases, leaving 15 bases between the germline ends. DNA for the CDR3: TGTGCCAGCAGTCCCGACAGCGTTTCAGGCTACACCTTC. Translation: CASSPDSVSGYTF.

V usage is TRBV20-1 and J usage is TRBJ1-1; D remains unclear. V was trimmed by 0 bases and J by 1 base, leaving 9 bases between them. The CDR3 covers 14 residues. From germline, CDR1 is DFQATT and CDR2 SNEGSKA (reference sequence). The CDR3 DNA follows: TGCAGTGCTAGAGATCTCGGCAGGAACACTGAAGCTTTCTTT. This encodes CSARDLGRNTEAFF.

The chain links TRBV12-3 or TRBV12-4 to TRBJ2-7; 9 positions agree with TRBD2. V dropped 5 bases and J dropped 4; count of bases not matched to a gene: 9. The CDR3 sequence is 15 residues long. The CDR3 DNA sequence: TGTGCCAGCAGTCCGAGGTGGAGCGGGAGGTACGAGCAGTACTTC. Protein: CASSPRWSGRYEQYF.

This clonotype was observed a handful of times. The CDR3 region is CASSLEGRTNEQFF. In DNA form, the CDR3 reads TGTGCCAGCAGCTTGGAAGGTAGGACCAATGAGCAGTTCTTC. V is TRBV5-6 and J is TRBJ2-1; no reliable D call. The germline gives CDR1 SGHDT, CDR2 YYEEEE. This CDR3 region has 14 residues. Deletions cut 0 bases from V and 6 bases from J, with 10 bases between.

This sequence joins TRBV27 and TRBJ1-2; the D is unclear. V lost 2 bases to trimming and J lost 2 bases, with 9 bases between them. The CDR3 runs 14 residues. The germline CDR1 and CDR2 sequences are MNHEY and SMNVEV (reference sequence). CDR3 nucleotides: TGTGCCAGCAGTTTAATTCCAGCCAACTATGGCTACACCTTC. Translating it yields CASSLIPANYGYTF.

This clonotype was seen a handful of times. CDR3 loop: CASSDLGSGTEAFF. The DNA of the CDR3 is TGTGCCAGCAGTGATTTGGGGAGCGGGACTGAAGCTTTCTTT. This sequence joins TRBV6-1 and TRBJ1-1; D ambiguous. The germline V gene has CDR1 MNHNS and CDR2 SASEGT. CDR3 length: 14 amino acids. Trimming removed 3 bases at V and 5 bases at J, with 13 bases between.

The rearrangement uses TRBV20-1 and TRBJ2-7; TRBD2 aligns across 7 bases. The CDR3 is made up of 15 amino acids. Germline V lookup: CDR1 DFQATT, CDR2 SNEGSKA (reference sequence). V lost 7 bases, J lost 0 bases, and 12 bases stayed unmatched. CDR3 sequence reads: CSGSPGLAASYEQYF. As DNA, the CDR3 is TGCAGTGGCTCACCAGGGCTAGCGGCCTCCTACGAGCAGTACTTC.